Below are 19 T cell receptor beta chains sequenced from a single sample in a study of beta chain features in type 1 diabetes. What was sequenced were expressed TCRB transcripts, since all of the isolated RNA had been reverse transcribed. Profiling relied on immunoSEQ multiplex PCR, and the TCRdb table lists in-frame clones only, not all of them. This sample yields roughly 150,000 clones, of which approximately 62% are seen a single time; about 0.1% belongs to the top ten. These receptors lack a known antigen. Findings and limits, study-wide: TCRB CDR3s were moderately but significantly shorter in Type 1 diabetes patients in all four CD4+ subsets.

Sequencing was carried out using naive CD4+ T cells from blood. Every receptor here comes from a man aged 25 to 45 with type 1 diabetes.

The rearrangement links TRBV28 to TRBJ1-2, with D possibly matching TRBD1 (6 bases). With 10 bases removed from V and 4 bases from J, the gap between germline ends came to 16 bases. The V gene's germline CDR1 is MDHEN and CDR2 SYDVKM. The CDR3 has 13 residues. The CDR3 region has the DNA TGTGCCACCACTAAGGGGGTACCCTATGGCTACACCTTC. Translated, it gives CATTKGVPYGYTF.

The rearrangement joins TRBV29-1 to TRBJ2-7; D not certain. Germline assignment: CDR1 SQVTM and CDR2 ANQGSEA. The CDR3 runs to 15 residues. Trimming removed 4 bases at V and 0 bases at J, with 16 bases between. This CDR3 is CSVGPNRPSSYEQYF. In DNA form, the CDR3 reads TGCAGCGTTGGACCGAATCGTCCGAGCTCCTACGAGCAGTACTTC.

The rearrangement links TRBV27 to TRBJ1-1, with 7 positions matching TRBD1. CDR3 size: 14 residues. The germline V gene encodes CDR1 MNHEY and CDR2 SMNVEV (reference sequence). The V segment lost 6 bases and the J segment 0 bases; nucleotides outside the gene matches: 4. The CDR3: CASSIDRVNTEAFF. The CDR3 bases are TGTGCCAGCAGCATTGACAGGGTGAACACTGAAGCTTTCTTT.

The chain is built from TRBV29-1 and TRBJ2-1; a weak D match, TRBD2 (6 bases). V lost 5 bases, J lost 2 bases, and 13 bases lay in between. The V gene's germline CDR1 is SQVTM and CDR2 ANQGSEA. The length of the CDR3 is 14 residues. Written as DNA, the CDR3 is TGCAGCGTTCAACTAGCTAAGACCTACAATGAGCAGTTCTTC. It translates to CSVQLAKTYNEQFF.

A remark on this clone: This sample includes further DNA sequences coding for the same CDR3. The chain links TRBV7-2 to TRBJ1-1; TRBD1 matches 7 bases. Per germline, CDR1 SGHTA and CDR2 FQGNSA. This CDR3 region has 14 residues. The ends lost 5 bases at V and 0 bases at J; junction bases unmatched: 3. The CDR3 DNA reads TGTGCCAGCAGCCCCGGACAGGTGAACACTGAAGCTTTCTTT. Translating gives CASSPGQVNTEAFF. Full variable domain (missing parts from reference TRBV7-2 and TRBJ1-1): GAGVSQSPSNKVTEKGKDVELRCDPISGHTALYWYRQSLGQGLEFLIYFQGNSAPDKSGLPSDRFSAERTGGSVSTLTIQRTQQEDSAVYLCASSPGQVNTEAFFGQGTRLTVV.

This clone was seen only a few times. The gene calls are TRBV7-2 and TRBJ2-7; D not resolved. V dropped 1 base and J dropped 0 bases, with 4 bases sitting between them. Germline CDR1 SGHTA, CDR2 FQGNSA. CDR3 size: 13 residues. The CDR3 nucleotides are TGTGCCAGCAGCTTAGACTTCTCCTACGAGCAGTACTTC. Its translation: CASSLDFSYEQYF.

CDR3 in DNA: TGTGCCAGCAGGACCACCCTAAGGAGTGAAAAACTGTTTTTT. Protein product: CASRTTLRSEKLFF. The chain recombines TRBV25-1 with TRBJ1-4; no clear D. V gave up 6 bases and J gave up 7 bases, with 15 bases separating them. The CDR3 is made up of 14 amino acids. CDR1 and CDR2 from the germline V gene are MGHDK and SYGVNS.

The chain has TRBV9 and TRBJ2-3; a possible D gene is TRBD1 (5 bases). The ends were cut back, 0 bases at V and 1 base at J, with 9 bases in the middle. Germline V gives CDR1 SGDLS, CDR2 YYNGEE. The CDR3 spans 15 residues. CDR3 sequence: CASSVGTLGTDTQYF. The CDR3 DNA follows: TGTGCCAGCAGCGTAGGGACACTTGGCACAGATACGCAGTATTTT.

The chain carries TRBV10-3 and TRBJ2-5; no definite D call. This CDR3 is built from 14 residues. Germline V gives CDR1 ENHRY, CDR2 SYGVKD. Trimming took off 6 bases at V and 1 base at J, with 12 bases between the two ends. CDR3 region: CAISAQDGQETQYF. CDR3 nucleotide sequence: TGTGCCATCAGCGCCCAAGATGGCCAAGAGACCCAGTACTTC.

The chain links TRBV18 to TRBJ2-6; D ambiguous. The germline V gene has CDR1 KGHSH and CDR2 LQKENI. The CDR3 loop spans 14 amino acids. Between the trimmed V and J ends, which lost 5 bases and 2 bases, there was a span of 7 bases. As DNA, the CDR3 is TGTGCCAGCTCAAACGCCCCTGGGGCCAACGTCCTGACTTTC. Amino acids: CASSNAPGANVLTF.

As DNA, the CDR3 is TGCGCCAGCAGCCAAGACGGACAGGGGGCTTACAATGAGCAGTTCTTC. This translates into CASSQDGQGAYNEQFF. The chain combines TRBV4-3 with TRBJ2-1, with 11 bases matching TRBD1. Per germline, CDR1 LGHNA and CDR2 YSLEER. V lost 0 bases and J lost 4; bases outside the gene matches: 2. This CDR3 has 16 amino acids.

This chain links TRBV20-1 with TRBJ1-2, with D tentatively TRBD1 (5 bases). The ends were cut back, 4 bases at V and 8 bases at J, with 11 bases in the middle. Germline V lookup: CDR1 DFQATT, CDR2 SNEGSKA (reference sequence). This CDR3 is 11 amino acids long. CDR3 bases: TGCAGTGCTAAAGGGGAAAGAGGCTACACCTTC. It specifies CSAKGERGYTF.

J is TRBJ2-3 and V is TRBV15; 8 bases map to TRBD1. CDR1 and CDR2 (germline): LNHNV, YYDKDF (reference sequence). V shed 1 base and J 6 bases; nucleotides not matched to a gene: 3. The CDR3 sequence is 14 residues long. The CDR3 sequence: CATSRGQGRDTQYF. CDR3 sequence (DNA): TGTGCCACCAGCAGAGGACAGGGGAGGGATACGCAGTATTTT.

The genes are TRBV29-1 and TRBJ2-5; 7 positions match TRBD1. Germline loops: CDR1 SQVTM, CDR2 ANQGSEA. With 2 bases clipped from V and 8 bases from J, the junction kept 5 bases outside the gene matches. The CDR3 loop spans 12 amino acids. The chain's CDR3 is CSVERDRQTQYF. In DNA, the CDR3 is TGCAGCGTTGAAAGGGACAGACAAACCCAGTACTTC.

The rearrangement joins TRBV4-3 to TRBJ1-2; D gene unclear. V lost 1 base to trimming and J lost 3 bases, with 12 bases between them. Germline V lookup: CDR1 LGHNA, CDR2 YSLEER. The CDR3 consists of 15 residues. In DNA form, the CDR3 reads TGCGCCAGCAGCCAAGTAAGGACTTCTGACTATGGCTACACCTTC. Protein sequence: CASSQVRTSDYGYTF.

A few counts support this clone. The chain recombines TRBV5-1 with TRBJ2-7, with D perhaps TRBD2 (5 bases). V lost 4 bases and J lost 6, with 17 bases in between. The CDR3 extends over 14 amino acids. Germline CDR1 SGHRS, CDR2 YFSETQ. DNA of the CDR3: TGCGCCAGCAGCCTGGAGGTACATCTGGGCGAGCAGTACTTC. This sequence encodes CASSLEVHLGEQYF.

The CDR3 DNA reads TGCGCCAGCAGCCAAGACTGGTGGCGAGCCTACGAGCAGTACTTC. Translating it yields CASSQDWWRAYEQYF. This sequence joins TRBV4-3 and TRBJ2-7; D is uncertain. The V gene lost 0 bases and the J gene lost 2 bases, with 11 bases spanning the gap. CDR1 and CDR2 (germline): LGHNA, YSLEER. The CDR3 is 15 amino acids.

This chain uses TRBV19 with TRBJ2-7; 9 bases align to TRBD2. J lost 6 bases, V lost 8 bases, and 11 bases had no gene match. Germline V CDR1 and CDR2: LNHDA, SQIVND (reference sequence). This CDR3 comprises 14 residues. CDR3 region: CASSLRGGSVEQYF. CDR3 coding DNA: TGTGCCAGTTCTCTGCGGGGGGGATCGGTCGAGCAGTACTTC.

The chain couples TRBV2 to TRBJ2-1; D remains ambiguous. The CDR3 extends over 14 amino acids. In germline, CDR1 is SNHLY, CDR2 FYNNEI. Trimming took 2 bases from V and 0 from J, leaving 5 bases between them. CDR3 amino acids: CASSEFSSYNEQFF. The CDR3 DNA is TGTGCCAGCAGTGAATTTAGCTCCTACAATGAGCAGTTCTTC.